These 2 T cell receptor beta chains originate from one sample sequenced in a study of shared clonotypes between healthy human individuals. The method was immunoSEQ multiplex PCR; TCRdb's version includes in-frame clones alone and lacks a portion of them. The sample carries about 2.2 million clones, approximately 94% recorded once. Cells designated naive CD8 were CD45RO-negative and were positively selected for CCR7, with terminally differentiated effector memory CD45RA+ cells excluded. Sequenced sample: naive CD8+ T cells from PBMCs. The receptors originated from a man between 18 and 29 years old in good health. Some clones in this sample may be carry-over from other donors' samples.

The chain uses TRBV4-2 and TRBJ2-7; D unclear. The CDR3 covers 13 residues. The V end was cut by 0 bases, the J end by 7 bases, with 10 bases between. The V gene's germline CDR1 is LGHNA and CDR2 YNFKEQ. The CDR3: CASSQERSWEQYF. The CDR3 DNA reads TGTGCCAGCAGCCAAGAGCGGTCCTGGGAGCAGTACTTC.

V is TRBV27 and J is TRBJ1-1; TRBD1 agrees at 10 bases. CDR1 is MNHEY, CDR2 SMNVEV, per germline (reference sequence). Trimming removed 3 bases from V and 1 base from J; junction bases left unmatched: 5. The CDR3 length is 16 residues. CDR3 sequence: CASSFGTGVPNTEAFF. CDR3 DNA: TGTGCCAGCAGTTTTGGGACAGGGGTTCCGAACACTGAAGCTTTCTTT.